This T cell receptor beta chain was recovered during a study of response to subunit inactivated influenza vaccine. Study results and caveats: Each seasonal influenza vaccination recruits few new T cells, the authors suggested.

TCRdb independently ran MiXCR on the RT-PCR reads; one entry per CDR3 protein. The sample includes 560,000 or so distinct CDR3 sequences, 7.6% seen only once; the top ten take 10% to 15%. This clonotype appeared a few times. The antigen is unknown. This specimen consisted of PBMCs from blood, obtained approximately 25 months after vaccination. This TCR was recovered from a man between 50 and 75 years old who received an inactivated influenza vaccine.

CDR3 nucleotide sequence: TGTGCCATCAGTGACCCCGGGCGGGCTGGAAACACCATATATTTT. Translating gives CAISDPGRAGNTIYF. The chain employs TRBV10-3 and TRBJ1-3; D remains unclear. The V end was cut by 3 bases, the J end by 2 bases, with 11 bases between. The CDR3 length is 15 residues. Germline lookup yields CDR1 ENHRY and CDR2 SYGVKD.